What follows are 8 T cell receptor beta chains derived from one specimen sequenced in a study of TIL therapy for anti-PD-1-resistant metastatic lung cancer. Time point given: pre-treatment sample, taken before nivolumab and TIL therapy. The tumor samples were excised metastases, mostly pleural nodules or supraclavicular lymph nodes. The immunoSEQ assay was v3. Assay: immunoSEQ multiplex PCR; the TCRdb copy retains only in-frame clones and omits some. The sample includes 50,000 or so clones, around 64% of them seen just once. The sequenced sample was tumor tissue, obtained at baseline. The receptors were gathered from a person aged 25-85 years with non-small cell lung cancer.

The V gene is TRBV2, the J gene TRBJ2-5; the match to TRBD1 covers 11 bases. This CDR3 has 16 amino acids. V shed 4 bases and J 2 bases; nucleotides not matched to a gene: 6. Germline CDR1 and CDR2: SNHLY and FYNNEI. CDR3 sequence (DNA): TGTGCCAGCAGTGTCGGACAGGGGGCACATCAAGAGACCCAGTACTTC. As protein: CASSVGQGAHQETQYF.

The rearrangement links TRBV10-3 to TRBJ2-5; perhaps TRBD1 as D (6 bases). V was clipped by 10 bases and J by 2 bases, with 8 bases between them. CDR1 is ENHRY, CDR2 SYGVKD, per germline. CDR3 length: 11 amino acids. CDR3 in DNA: TGTGCCACCGGGACACAAGAGACCCAGTACTTC. Its protein product is CATGTQETQYF.

This chain connects TRBV7-2 to TRBJ2-7; perhaps D is TRBD1 or TRBD2 (6 bases each). CDR1 SGHTA and CDR2 FQGNSA come from the germline V gene. Trimming removed 3 bases at V and 5 bases at J, with 14 bases between. CDR3 length equals 14 residues. This CDR3 reads CASSFRGRRNEQYF. CDR3 DNA: TGTGCCAGCAGCTTTAGGGGGAGGAGGAACGAGCAGTACTTC.

The chain carries TRBV6-1 and TRBJ1-6; tentatively, D is TRBD1 (6 bases). Trimming removed 2 bases from V and 3 bases from J, with 11 bases in between. The CDR3 consists of 16 residues. Germline V gene data show CDR1 as MNHNS and CDR2 as SASEGT. This CDR3 reads CASSEQGRFYNSPLHF. Written as DNA, the CDR3 is TGTGCCAGCAGTGAACAGGGGAGGTTCTATAATTCACCCCTCCACTTT.

Only a few counts were recorded for this clone. This chain links TRBV30 with TRBJ1-6, with TRBD1 as a possible D gene (5 bases). CDR1 is GTSNPN and CDR2 is SVGIG in the germline V gene (reference sequence). V lost 0 bases and J 7 bases, leaving 16 bases between the germline ends. The CDR3 loop spans 16 amino acids. The DNA of the CDR3 is TGTGCCTGGAGTGTACGAGCGGGACTATCAAATTCACCCCTCCACTTT. Protein sequence: CAWSVRAGLSNSPLHF.

The chain links TRBV5-4 to TRBJ1-2; 11 bases match TRBD1. The V gene end was trimmed by 2 bases and the J gene end by 6 bases; junction bases not matched to a gene: 6. CDR1 and CDR2 from the germline V gene are SGHNT and YYREEE (reference sequence). The CDR3 is 15 amino acids. The chain's CDR3 is CASSFPGGQGDGYTF. DNA of the CDR3: TGTGCCAGCAGCTTCCCCGGGGGACAGGGGGATGGCTACACCTTC.

This chain links TRBV6-5 with TRBJ1-1; D call uncertain. The CDR3 has 13 residues. Germline V gene lookup returns CDR1 MNHEY and CDR2 SVGAGI. V lost 6 bases and J 1 base, leaving 9 bases between the germline ends. CDR3 in amino acids: CASSPNWNTEAFF. CDR3 sequence (DNA): TGTGCCAGCAGCCCGAATTGGAACACTGAAGCTTTCTTT.

This clone occurred a few times. This chain links TRBV6-5 with TRBJ1-5; a possible D gene is TRBD1 (5 bases). The V and J ends lost 6 bases and 3 bases respectively, with 12 bases between them. The CDR3 loop spans 14 amino acids. Germline V lookup: CDR1 MNHEY, CDR2 SVGAGI. The DNA of the CDR3 is TGTGCCAGCAGCCCCGTCAGGGCCAATCAGCCCCAGCATTTT. Amino acid sequence: CASSPVRANQPQHF.